A selection of T cell receptor beta chains follows, all from one sample in a study of somatic mutations in cytotoxic T cells in rheumatoid arthritis. TCRdb's copy holds only in-frame clones and misses some; the assay was immunoSEQ multiplex PCR. The table shows roughly 13,000 clones, with roughly 79% occurring only once. Sequences were obtained from CD8+ T cells sorted from blood. The receptor source for this set is an adult with rheumatoid arthritis. Both conserved end residues are part of each CDR3. The order of the fields is V gene, J gene, clone size, D gene, CDR3 protein, CDR3 DNA. D genes are given only for firm matches. Clone size is given for some rows only: seen once, a few or many times, or a class if the clone is expanded.

TRBV4-1	TRBJ2-5	NA	NA	CASSPPGQETQYF	TGCGCCAGCAGCCCTCCGGGACAAGAGACCCAGTACTTC
TRBV5-6	TRBJ1-2	NA	NA	CASSSVAGHYYGYTF	TGTGCCAGCAGCTCGGTTGCAGGGCATTACTATGGCTACACCTTC
TRBV6-6	TRBJ2-7	NA	NA	CASSYSVGSVEQYF	TGTGCCAGCAGTTACTCGGTCGGTTCAGTAGAGCAGTACTTC
TRBV11-2	TRBJ2-7	NA	NA	CASSLVQNEQYF	TGTGCCAGCAGCTTAGTCCAAAACGAGCAGTACTTC
TRBV6-1	TRBJ1-2	NA	NA	CASSDLQGFYGYTF	TGTGCCAGCAGTGATTTACAGGGCTTCTATGGCTACACCTTC
TRBV2	TRBJ2-7	NA	NA	CASMNLRDPSYEQYF	TGTGCCAGCATGAACCTACGGGACCCTTCCTACGAGCAGTACTTC
TRBV7-8	TRBJ1-5	NA	TRBD1	CASSLTGAPSNQPQHF	TGTGCCAGCAGCCTGACAGGGGCCCCCAGCAATCAGCCCCAGCATTTT
TRBV5-6	TRBJ2-5	NA	NA	CASSLGLGPWEETQYF	TGTGCCAGCAGCTTGGGGCTCGGGCCCTGGGAAGAGACCCAGTACTTC
TRBV5-6	TRBJ1-1	NA	NA	CASSLWGREAFF	TGTGCCAGCAGCTTATGGGGCAGGGAAGCTTTCTTT
TRBV7-7	TRBJ2-1	NA	NA	CASSLKLSNEQFF	TGTGCCAGCAGCTTAAAACTAAGCAATGAGCAGTTCTTC
TRBV7-9	TRBJ2-7	NA	NA	CASSSAQDDYEQYF	TGTGCCAGCAGCTCGGCCCAGGACGACTACGAGCAGTACTTC
TRBV7-9	TRBJ2-2	NA	NA	CASSLEGGRETGELFF	TGTGCCAGCAGCTTAGAGGGAGGAAGAGAAACCGGGGAGCTGTTTTTT
TRBV2	TRBJ1-1	few	NA	CASSNGGTEAFF	TGTGCCAGCAGTAACGGGGGGACTGAAGCTTTCTTT
TRBV13	TRBJ1-1	few	NA	CASSLGRDTEAFF	TGTGCCAGCAGCTTAGGACGGGACACTGAAGCTTTCTTT
TRBV25-1	TRBJ1-2	NA	NA	CASSGYGYTF	TGTGCCAGCAGTGGATATGGCTACACCTTC
TRBV28	TRBJ2-1	NA	TRBD2	CASSFGGVREQFF	TGTGCCAGCAGTTTTGGGGGGGTTCGTGAGCAGTTCTTC